The present T cell receptor beta chain was sequenced within a study of T cells expressing NK-cell markers. Whole-study context: All TCR beta repertoires analysed originated from sorted CD3+CD56+NKG2C+, CD3+CD56+NKG2C- and CD3+CD56-NKG2C+ T cells. Overall study findings and caveats: Six or seven donors carried dominant NKG2C+ clonotypes that made up roughly 1.0-7.5% of their CD8+ T cells.

This CDR3 is built from 17 residues. The TCR beta cDNA came from 5'RACE template switching with UMIs. TCRdb re-analyzed the 5' RACE reads; it lists each CDR3 protein once, without DNA. The sample features about 370,000 distinct CDR3 sequences, with about 10% in its top ten. As for this clonotype: The antigen remains undetermined.

The sample was blood T cells: a sorted CD56 or NKG2C T cell subset, CD4+ or CD8+ T cells, or bulk PBMC T cells (not recorded which). The chain carries TRBV12-3 or TRBV12-4 and TRBJ2-4; the D gene TCRdb calls, TRBD2, cannot be checked with no DNA. The TCR was taken from a woman aged 45-59 years in good health. The CDR3: CASSRRLAGGSKNIQYF.